The clone carrying this TCR beta chain was observed at least ten times. Its specificity is not known. The record originates from a study of neurological immune-mediated disorders. TCRdb reanalysed the 5' RACE reads using MiXCR and keeps one entry per CDR3 protein. This sample has about 80,000 distinct CDR3 sequences, with approximately 5.8% found just once. V lost 4 bases, J lost 2 bases, and 3 bases stayed unmatched. This CDR3 region has 13 residues. Germline V gene data show CDR1 as GTSNPN and CDR2 as SVGIG (reference sequence). General study results and limits: In multiple sclerosis patients, the repertoire cluster was unrelated to clinical or MRI findings. Phylogenetic grouping assigned the repertoires of 18 of 34 multiple sclerosis patients to one related-CDR3 cluster, which constitutes a possible signature. None of the CDR3 amino acid sequences in expanded clones turned up in more than one subject, which points to private repertoires in all groups. While HTLV-1-associated myelopathy showed the greatest TCR clonal expansion, multiple sclerosis showed the least, falling below healthy controls.

Time point reported: longitudinal time-point 2. The clonotype originates from a woman aged 60-70 years with multiple sclerosis. The chain has TRBV30 and TRBJ1-2, with TRBD1 matching 8 bases. The source material was PBMCs. The CDR3 bases are TGTGCCTGGACCAGGGGGCAGAACTATGGCTACACCTTC. It yields the protein CAWTRGQNYGYTF.